Listed here are 32 T cell receptor beta chains from one sample, sequenced in a study of shared clonotypes between healthy human individuals. The assay was immunoSEQ multiplex PCR, and TCRdb's table has in-frame clones only and misses some. The data contain about 1.1 million clones, about four fifths of them singletons. The sample was memory CD4+ T cells from PBMCs. Subset denoted: CD45RA-negative fraction. These receptors all come from a man aged 18 to 29 in good health. Some clones in this sample may be carry-over from other donors' samples.

The rearrangement joins TRBV6-1 to TRBJ2-5; perhaps D is TRBD1 or TRBD2 (6 bases each). The CDR3 extends over 16 amino acids. Trimming took 4 bases from V and 3 from J, leaving 18 bases between them. Germline V gene data show CDR1 as MNHNS and CDR2 as SASEGT. DNA of the CDR3: TGTGCCAGCAGTGCCCTCGGGGGCAGGGTCAAAGAGACCCAGTACTTC. This sequence encodes CASSALGGRVKETQYF.

The rearrangement uses TRBV5-6 and TRBJ2-5, with D perhaps TRBD2 (7 bases). CDR3 length: 16 residues. The germline CDR1 and CDR2 sequences are SGHDT and YYEEEE. V shed 3 bases and J shed 5 bases, with 20 bases lying between them. CDR3: CASSSIRPGEGETQYF. The CDR3 DNA reads as TGTGCCAGCAGCTCGATCCGCCCAGGGGAGGGGGAGACCCAGTACTTC. The whole variable domain, filled in from reference TRBV5-6 and TRBJ2-5, reads DAGVTQSPTHLIKTRGQQVTLRCSPKSGHDTVSWYQQALGQGPQFIFQYYEEEERQRGNFPDRFSGHQFPNYSSELNVNALLLGDSALYLCASSSIRPGEGETQYFGPGTRLLVL.

This sequence joins TRBV7-7 and TRBJ2-5; TRBD2 matches at 8 bases. With V trimmed by 5 bases and J by 7 bases, 9 bases remained unmatched. CDR3 length: 14 amino acids. Germline V gene sequence: CDR1 SSHAT, CDR2 FNYEAQ (reference sequence). CDR3 amino acids: CASSARGGEGTQYF. In DNA, the CDR3 is TGTGCCAGCAGCGCCCGGGGGGGTGAGGGGACCCAGTACTTC.

The rearrangement links TRBV5-1 to TRBJ1-1; D is possibly TRBD1 (6 bases). The ends were cut back, 4 bases at V and 2 bases at J, with 12 bases in the middle. This CDR3 is 14 amino acids long. Germline V CDR1 and CDR2: SGHRS, YFSETQ. CDR3 DNA: TGCGCCAGCAGCACACTACAGGGAAACACTGAAGCTTTCTTT. Amino acids: CASSTLQGNTEAFF.

The rearrangement joins TRBV6-5 to TRBJ1-2; 7 nucleotides align to TRBD1. The CDR3 has 15 residues. Germline V gives CDR1 MNHEY, CDR2 SVGAGI. The junction had 18 bases not matched to a gene; V was cut back by 9 bases and J by 8 bases. The CDR3 DNA reads as TGTGCCAGTATTGACTACGACAGGGTGGGGGACGGCTACACCTTC. Its translation: CASIDYDRVGDGYTF.

This sequence joins TRBV28 and TRBJ2-5, with 12 bases aligning to TRBD2. Trimming at V came to 6 bases and at J to 2 bases, leaving 13 bases not matched to a gene. Germline loops: CDR1 MDHEN, CDR2 SYDVKM. CDR3 length: 18 amino acids. CDR3 in DNA: TGTGCCAGCAGCCTTCTAGCGGGAGGGAAAGGAGGTCAAGAGACCCAGTACTTC. Residues: CASSLLAGGKGGQETQYF.

This sequence joins TRBV7-9 and TRBJ1-3; D call uncertain. V lost 2 bases to trimming and J lost 8 bases, with 10 bases between them. Germline V gene data show CDR1 as SEHNR and CDR2 as FQNEAQ (reference sequence). The length of the CDR3 is 13 residues. CDR3 in DNA: TGTGCCAGCAGCTTATACGTCCAGGACACCATATATTTT. It yields the protein CASSLYVQDTIYF.

This clone was found once. This rearrangement joins TRBV19 to TRBJ2-7; TRBD2 matches at 10 bases. CDR3 length: 17 amino acids. With 5 bases clipped from V and 1 base from J, the junction kept 11 bases outside the gene matches. Germline CDR1 LNHDA, CDR2 SQIVND (reference sequence). The CDR3 region is CASSRSSGRAWSYEQYF. CDR3 sequence (DNA): TGTGCCAGTAGTCGGAGCAGCGGGAGGGCCTGGTCCTACGAGCAGTACTTC.

The genes are TRBV5-1 and TRBJ2-5; 7 bases fit TRBD2. Looked up from germline, CDR1 is SGHRS and CDR2 is YFSETQ. J was trimmed by 1 base and V by 4 bases; bases with no gene match: 13. The CDR3 sequence is 17 residues long. The DNA for the CDR3 is TGCGCCAGCAGCCGCACCCCCCCCAGCGGGACCCAAGAGACCCAGTACTTC. Protein sequence: CASSRTPPSGTQETQYF.

This sequence joins TRBV6-1 and TRBJ2-7; 7 nucleotides match TRBD2. The CDR3 totals 16 residues. Germline CDR1 is MNHNS and CDR2 is SASEGT. Losses at the gene ends were 4 bases for V and 2 bases for J; bases not matched to a gene: 11. The CDR3 reads CASSGWAGLYTYEQYF. The CDR3 DNA reads TGTGCCAGCAGTGGTTGGGCGGGACTATATACCTACGAGCAGTACTTC.

The genes are TRBV28 and TRBJ1-1; D remains unclear. The V gene's germline CDR1 is MDHEN and CDR2 SYDVKM. The CDR3 spans 15 residues. The V end was cut by 6 bases, the J end by 4 bases, with 18 bases between. CDR3 nucleotide sequence: TGTGCCAGCAGCCCCCCACTCGGGCAGAGCACTGAAGCTTTCTTT. It codes for CASSPPLGQSTEAFF. The whole variable domain, remainder taken from reference TRBV28 and TRBJ1-1, is DVKVTQSSRYLVKRTGEKVFLECVQDMDHENMFWYRQDPGLGLRLIYFSYDVKMKEKGDIPEGYSVSREKKERFSLILESASTNQTSMYLCASSPPLGQSTEAFFGQGTRLTVV.

V is TRBV28 and J is TRBJ2-5; 11 nucleotides match TRBD2. V gave up 2 bases and J gave up 5 bases; unmatched junction bases: 4. Germline V gene sequence: CDR1 MDHEN, CDR2 SYDVKM. The CDR3 runs to 15 residues. CDR3 DNA sequence: TGTGCCAGCAGTTTAACTAGCGGGAGTTGGGAGACCCAGTACTTC. This sequence encodes CASSLTSGSWETQYF.

CDR3: CAIRASGTTNEKLFF. The CDR3 region has the DNA TGTGCCATCCGCGCTTCAGGGACAACTAATGAAAAACTGTTTTTT. V is TRBV10-3 and J is TRBJ1-4, with D possibly matching TRBD1 (5 bases). Germline V gene data show CDR1 as ENHRY and CDR2 as SYGVKD. This CDR3 is 15 amino acids long. The V gene lost 8 bases and the J gene lost 0 bases, with 13 bases spanning the gap.

This clone was recorded once. V and J are TRBV7-9 and TRBJ1-1; unclear D gene. Trimming left V 5 bases short and J 1 base short, with 8 bases between. The CDR3 extends over 13 amino acids. Germline V gene sequence: CDR1 SEHNR, CDR2 FQNEAQ (reference sequence). The CDR3 DNA is TGTGCCAGCAGCCCAGAGAGGAACACTGAAGCTTTCTTT. Translated: CASSPERNTEAFF.

A single count supports this clone. Possible read error: a much larger clone is one base away. The chain is built from TRBV28 and TRBJ1-4; a weak D match, TRBD1 (6 bases). Germline V gives CDR1 MDHEN, CDR2 SYDVKM. The V and J ends lost 2 bases and 7 bases respectively, with 14 bases between them. CDR3 length equals 15 residues. The CDR3 sequence: CASSLRDTDSEKLFF. The CDR3 region has the DNA TGTGCCAGCAGTTTACGGGACACGGATAGTGAAAAACTGTTTTTT.

This chain joins TRBV10-2 and TRBJ1-4, with D tentatively TRBD1 (5 bases). The germline V gene encodes CDR1 WSHSY and CDR2 SAAADI. This CDR3 is built from 15 residues. V was trimmed by 4 bases and J by 8 bases, leaving 17 bases between them. CDR3 bases: TGCGCCAGCAGTGCCCCGGGGGGGGGTAAGGAAAAACTGTTTTTT. It is translated as CASSAPGGGKEKLFF.

The chain has TRBV12-5 and TRBJ2-3; D unresolved. Germline V gene lookup returns CDR1 LGHNT and CDR2 FRNRAP. V lost 6 bases to trimming and J lost 0 bases, with 4 bases between them. This CDR3 is built from 12 residues. The CDR3 reads CASGISTDTQYF. CDR3 sequence (DNA): TGTGCTAGTGGAATTAGCACAGATACGCAGTATTTT.

V is TRBV6-5 and J is TRBJ1-1; TRBD1 is a possible D gene (5 bases). V shed 8 bases and J shed 6 bases, with 10 bases lying between them. CDR1 and CDR2 (germline): MNHEY, SVGAGI. This CDR3 comprises 11 residues. The CDR3 DNA follows: TGTGCCAGCCGCCGGGGCGCTGAAGCTTTCTTT. Protein sequence: CASRRGAEAFF.

The rearrangement joins TRBV7-3 to TRBJ2-3; a possible D gene is TRBD1 (6 bases). Trimming took off 1 base at V and 2 bases at J, with 7 bases between the two ends. The germline gives CDR1 SGHTA, CDR2 FQGTGA. This CDR3 is built from 14 residues. CDR3 region: CASSLNRATDTQYF. The CDR3 DNA reads TGTGCCAGCAGCTTAAACAGGGCCACAGATACGCAGTATTTT. The full variable domain, its missing parts supplied by reference TRBV7-3 and TRBJ2-3, is GAGVSQTPSNKVTEKGKYVELRCDPISGHTALYWYRQSLGQGPEFLIYFQGTGAADDSGLPNDRFFAVRPEGSVSTLKIQRTERGDSAVYLCASSLNRATDTQYFGPGTRLTVL.

The chain has TRBV4-3 and TRBJ1-2; D might be TRBD1 (6 bases). Germline values: CDR1 LGHNA, CDR2 YSLEER. Between the trimmed V and J ends, which lost 0 bases and 5 bases, there was a span of 13 bases. There are 15 residues in the CDR3. CDR3: CASSQDVRGLYGYTF. CDR3 DNA sequence: TGCGCCAGCAGCCAAGATGTCAGGGGACTTTATGGCTACACCTTC.

The chain combines TRBV7-6 with TRBJ2-1; no firm D call. CDR1 and CDR2 (germline): SGHVS, FNYEAQ. Between the trimmed V and J ends, which lost 5 bases and 0 bases, there was a span of 11 bases. This CDR3 has 15 residues. The CDR3 loop is CASSPNTGSYNEQFF. The CDR3 DNA is TGTGCCAGCAGCCCGAACACGGGCTCCTACAATGAGCAGTTCTTC.

This CDR3 reads CASSPGALNQPQHF. The CDR3 DNA reads as TGTGCCAGTAGTCCCGGGGCCCTAAATCAGCCCCAGCATTTT. V is TRBV19 and J is TRBJ1-5, with a weak D call TRBD1 (5 bases). Germline assignment: CDR1 LNHDA and CDR2 SQIVND (reference sequence). This CDR3 comprises 14 residues. V gave up 5 bases and J gave up 4 bases, with 12 bases separating them.

Comments on this clone: Other DNA sequences in this specimen translate into the identical CDR3. The rearrangement joins TRBV11-2 to TRBJ2-5, with no clear D. Germline-derived CDR1 and CDR2 are SGHAT and FQNNGV. The CDR3 is made up of 14 amino acids. Trimming cost V 1 base and J 2 bases, with 8 bases left between them. The CDR3 is CASSLGQIQETQYF. The CDR3 DNA follows: TGTGCCAGCAGCTTAGGCCAGATACAAGAGACCCAGTACTTC.

This clone appeared a few times. The CDR3 DNA sequence: TGTGCCAGCAGGCCTTCCCGGGCCTCGGAAAAACTGTTTTTT. Protein product: CASRPSRASEKLFF. The V gene is TRBV7-8, the J gene TRBJ1-4; D uncertain. CDR1 and CDR2 from the germline V gene are SGHVS and FQNEAQ. Trimming left V 6 bases short and J 8 bases short, with 16 bases between. This CDR3 has 14 amino acids. The whole variable domain, remainder taken from reference TRBV7-8 and TRBJ1-4, is GAGVSQSPRYKVAKRGQDVALRCDPISGHVSLFWYQQALGQGPEFLTYFQNEAQLDKSGLPSDRFFAERPEGSVSTLKIQRTQQEDSAVYLCASRPSRASEKLFFGSGTQLSVL.

V usage is TRBV15 and J usage is TRBJ2-6; either TRBD1 or TRBD2 may supply D (5 bases each). This CDR3 comprises 17 residues. Trimming cost V 8 bases and J 0 bases, with 17 bases left between them. From germline, CDR1 is LNHNV and CDR2 YYDKDF (reference sequence). CDR3 in amino acids: CATQKGTASSGANVLTF. The CDR3 DNA is TGTGCCACCCAGAAGGGGACGGCGAGCTCTGGGGCCAACGTCCTGACTTTC. Using reference TRBV15 and TRBJ2-6 for the parts outside the CDR3, the full variable domain is DAMVIQNPRYQVTQFGKPVTLSCSQTLNHNVMYWYQQKSSQAPKLLFHYYDKDFNNEADTPDNFQSRRPNTSFCFLDIRSPGLGDTAMYLCATQKGTASSGANVLTFGAGSRLTVL.

This clone has only one observation. This chain uses TRBV2 with TRBJ1-4, with D unresolved. The germline V gene encodes CDR1 SNHLY and CDR2 FYNNEI. Trimming shortened V by 6 bases and J by 3 bases, and 14 bases separated the two germline ends. The CDR3 length is 15 residues. The CDR3 DNA reads as TGTGCCAGCAGCCCCACAAGGCTATCTAATGAAAAACTGTTTTTT. Translating gives CASSPTRLSNEKLFF. The complete variable domain, with remaining parts taken from reference TRBV2 and TRBJ1-4, reads EPEVTQTPSHQVTQMGQEVILRCVPISNHLYFYWYRQILGQKVEFLVSFYNNEISEKSEIFDDQFSVERPDGSNFTLKIRSTKLEDSAMYFCASSPTRLSNEKLFFGSGTQLSVL.

Only a few counts were recorded for this clone. Different DNA sequences within this sample yield the same CDR3. The chain recombines TRBV11-3 with TRBJ2-1, with 8 bases lining up with TRBD1. Losses at the gene ends were 2 bases for V and 0 bases for J; bases not matched to a gene: 3. The CDR3 is made up of 16 amino acids. CDR1 is SGHNT, CDR2 YENEEA, per germline. CDR3 in amino acids: CASSLSGGGSYNEQFF. The CDR3 bases are TGTGCCAGCAGCTTATCAGGGGGCGGCTCCTACAATGAGCAGTTCTTC.

This clone was detected only a few times. The rearrangement uses TRBV15 and TRBJ1-5, with 11 bases fitting TRBD1. This CDR3 region has 15 residues. V shed 5 bases, J shed 5 bases, and the junction held 5 bases outside the gene matches. The germline CDR1 and CDR2 sequences are LNHNV and YYDKDF (reference sequence). The CDR3 nucleotides read TGTGCCACCAGCGCCCGGGACAGGGGGGATCAGCCCCAGCATTTT. This encodes CATSARDRGDQPQHF.

This chain connects TRBV7-8 to TRBJ2-2; the D gene is possibly TRBD2 (6 bases). Germline CDR1 and CDR2: SGHVS and FQNEAQ. Trimming removed 7 bases from V and 1 base from J, with 13 bases in between. The CDR3 runs 15 residues. For the CDR3, the DNA is TGTGCCAGCACCAACCGGCGGGGGAACACCGGGGAGCTGTTTTTT. It yields the protein CASTNRRGNTGELFF.

The chain joins TRBV28 to TRBJ1-2, with TRBD1 matching over 12 bases. Germline V gives CDR1 MDHEN, CDR2 SYDVKM. V was pared by 5 bases and J by 8 bases, with 9 bases of the junction left unmatched. The CDR3 contains 15 residues. In nucleotides, the CDR3 is TGTGCCAGCAGTCCAAGGGACAGGGGGCTAACGGGCTACACCTTC. Translation: CASSPRDRGLTGYTF.

This rearrangement joins TRBV2 to TRBJ2-5, with D unresolved. This CDR3 contains 13 residues. The V end lost 1 base, the J end lost 4 bases, and 7 bases lay between the germline ends. The germline V gene has CDR1 SNHLY and CDR2 FYNNEI. The CDR3 sequence is CASSEVVSETQYF. As DNA, the CDR3 is TGTGCCAGCAGTGAAGTAGTCTCAGAGACCCAGTACTTC.

This sequence joins TRBV30 and TRBJ1-1; no reliable D call. Trimming left V 3 bases short and J 8 bases short, with 25 bases between. The length of the CDR3 is 16 residues. CDR1 is GTSNPN, CDR2 SVGIG, per germline (reference sequence). The CDR3 region is CAWRAPLGRTSREAFF. CDR3 nucleotide sequence: TGTGCCTGGAGGGCACCTCTCGGACGCACCTCCCGAGAAGCTTTCTTT.